The 28 T cell receptor beta chains reported below all come from one sample, sequenced in a study of blood T cell repertoires in COVID-19. Measured with immunoSEQ multiplex PCR; TCRdb has only the in-frame clones, and not every one. The data contain about 51,000 clones, approximately 86% of them seen just once; the ten biggest clones take up roughly 1.3%. Sequenced material: peripheral blood. These receptors were collected from a man aged 55 to 70 with acute or convalescent COVID-19.

This chain joins TRBV5-1 and TRBJ1-2; D remains ambiguous. From germline, CDR1 is SGHRS and CDR2 YFSETQ. There are 13 residues in the CDR3. V was clipped by 4 bases and J by 4 bases, with 11 bases between them. In nucleotides, the CDR3 is TGCGCCAGCAGCCTAACAGATGGCTATGGCTACACCTTC. Its protein product is CASSLTDGYGYTF.

The chain uses TRBV7-8 and TRBJ2-7, with D possibly being TRBD1 (5 bases). Deletions cut 4 bases from V and 2 bases from J, with 18 bases between. This CDR3 is built from 16 residues. Looked up from germline, CDR1 is SGHVS and CDR2 is FQNEAQ. In DNA, the CDR3 is TGTGCCAGCAGCTCCCAATCGGACAAAAGGACCTACGAGCAGTACTTC. This codes for CASSSQSDKRTYEQYF.

V usage is TRBV6-4 and J usage is TRBJ2-7; unclear D gene. The CDR3 contains 11 residues. V shed 5 bases and J shed 6 bases, with 8 bases lying between them. Germline lookup yields CDR1 MRHNA and CDR2 SNTAGT. DNA of the CDR3: TGTGCCAGCAGTCAGGCCAGCGAGCAGTACTTC. This sequence encodes CASSQASEQYF.

The gene calls are TRBV10-1 and TRBJ2-3; TRBD2 aligns across 8 bases. The CDR3 totals 15 residues. In germline, CDR1 is WNHNN, CDR2 SYGVQD (reference sequence). The junction had 6 bases not matched to a gene; V was cut back by 5 bases and J by 2 bases. The CDR3 region has the DNA TGCGCCAGCAGTTTCGGGAGGGGATTCACAGATACGCAGTATTTT. Its translation is CASSFGRGFTDTQYF.

By its share, this clone is medium-sized. This chain joins TRBV19 and TRBJ2-7; 8 bases map to TRBD1. The ends lost 2 bases at V and 6 bases at J; junction bases unmatched: 6. The germline V gene has CDR1 LNHDA and CDR2 SQIVND (reference sequence). The CDR3 has 14 residues. CDR3 sequence reads: CASSINPTGGEQYF. CDR3 in DNA: TGTGCCAGTAGTATAAACCCCACAGGGGGCGAGCAGTACTTC.

The V gene is TRBV6-5, the J gene TRBJ1-6; 7 nucleotides align to TRBD1. The CDR3 sequence is 14 residues long. In germline, CDR1 is MNHEY, CDR2 SVGAGI. With 6 bases clipped from V and 7 bases from J, the junction kept 6 bases outside the gene matches. CDR3: CASSGSGGNSPLHF. The CDR3 coding sequence is TGTGCCAGCAGCGGTTCAGGGGGAAATTCACCCCTCCACTTT.

This rearrangement joins TRBV19 to TRBJ2-2; 9 bases line up with TRBD2. The CDR3 is 18 residues long. The germline V gene has CDR1 LNHDA and CDR2 SQIVND (reference sequence). J was trimmed by 5 bases and V by 1 base; bases with no gene match: 11. DNA of the CDR3: TGTGCCAGTAGTATAGTGAATAGCGGGGGTCCACGGACCGGGGAGCTGTTTTTT. The encoded protein is CASSIVNSGGPRTGELFF.

The chain is built from TRBV24-1 and TRBJ2-2; 7 bases map to TRBD2. The CDR3 length is 13 residues. CDR1 is KGHDR, CDR2 SFDVKD, per germline. Losses at the gene ends were 12 bases for V and 4 bases for J; bases not matched to a gene: 7. CDR3 protein: CAAGSGGTGELFF. As DNA, the CDR3 is TGTGCCGCCGGATCGGGGGGCACCGGGGAGCTGTTTTTT.

The rearrangement links TRBV5-1 to TRBJ2-7; TRBD1 matches 8 bases. Losses at the gene ends were 4 bases for V and 3 bases for J; bases not matched to a gene: 12. Germline V CDR1 and CDR2: SGHRS, YFSETQ. This CDR3 comprises 16 residues. The CDR3 here is CASSHGVTGEGYEQYF. CDR3 nucleotides: TGCGCCAGCAGCCACGGGGTGACAGGGGAAGGCTACGAGCAGTACTTC. Supplemented by reference TRBV5-1 and TRBJ2-7, the full variable domain reads KAGVTQTPRYLIKTRGQQVTLSCSPISGHRSVSWYQQTPGQGLQFLFEYFSETQRNKGNFPGRFSGRQFSNSRSEMNVSTLELGDSALYLCASSHGVTGEGYEQYFGPGTRLTVT.

Sample share makes this clone medium-sized. V is TRBV5-4 and J is TRBJ1-3; D perhaps matches TRBD1 (6 bases). Germline lookup yields CDR1 SGHNT and CDR2 YYREEE (reference sequence). Trimming shortened V by 4 bases and J by 2 bases, and 13 bases separated the two germline ends. The CDR3 length is 15 residues. In DNA, the CDR3 is TGTGCCAGCAGCGCCACAGGGTACGCTGGAAACACCATATATTTT. It specifies CASSATGYAGNTIYF.

The rearrangement uses TRBV5-1 and TRBJ1-6; D gene ambiguous. CDR1 SGHRS and CDR2 YFSETQ come from the germline V gene. The V gene lost 2 bases and the J gene lost 5 bases, with 8 bases spanning the gap. CDR3 length: 14 amino acids. The CDR3 DNA reads TGCGCCAGCAGCTTACAGTCCCATAATTCACCCCTCCACTTT. Protein: CASSLQSHNSPLHF.

This rearrangement joins TRBV5-1 to TRBJ2-1; TRBD2 matches 11 bases. The CDR3 runs 16 residues. Trimming removed 1 base from V and 7 bases from J; junction bases left unmatched: 7. CDR1 is SGHRS and CDR2 is YFSETQ in the germline V gene. The DNA for the CDR3 is TGCGCCAGCAGCTTGTTTAGCGGGGGGGCGCTTAATGAGCAGTTCTTC. Translation gives CASSLFSGGALNEQFF.

This clone is labeled medium-sized. CDR3 amino acids: CASSFLRGAGDTQYF. In nucleotides, the CDR3 is TGTGCCAGCAGCTTTCTCCGGGGGGCTGGGGATACGCAGTATTTT. The chain links TRBV11-1 to TRBJ2-3; tentative D call: TRBD2 (7 bases). The CDR3 totals 15 residues. CDR1 and CDR2 from the germline V gene are SGHAT and FQDESV (reference sequence). With 3 bases removed from V and 6 bases from J, the gap between germline ends came to 16 bases.

The chain carries TRBV29-1 and TRBJ1-4, with D tentatively TRBD1 (6 bases). Trimming removed 3 bases from V and 2 bases from J, with 19 bases in between. Germline assignment: CDR1 SQVTM and CDR2 ANQGSEA. The CDR3 has 17 amino acids. The CDR3 DNA follows: TGCAGCGTTGATGTAGGTGACAGGTGGTCCACTAATGAAAAACTGTTTTTT. It encodes CSVDVGDRWSTNEKLFF.

V is TRBV4-3 and J is TRBJ2-7, with TRBD1 identical over 10 bases. The CDR3 is 13 residues long. The junction had 4 bases not matched to a gene; V was cut back by 8 bases and J by 3 bases. CDR1 is LGHNA and CDR2 is YSLEER in the germline V gene. The CDR3 loop reads CASDRTGGYEQYF. The CDR3 DNA follows: TGCGCCAGCGACCGGACAGGGGGCTACGAGCAGTACTTC.

V usage is TRBV28 and J usage is TRBJ1-1; D is perhaps TRBD1 (5 bases). The CDR3 consists of 16 residues. Germline V gene sequence: CDR1 MDHEN, CDR2 SYDVKM. V lost 5 bases and J 0 bases, leaving 16 bases between the germline ends. The CDR3 sequence: CASSEGGGFVNTEAFF. In nucleotides, the CDR3 is TGTGCCAGCAGTGAGGGTGGGGGGTTCGTGAACACTGAAGCTTTCTTT. Complete variable domain (other parts from reference TRBV28 and TRBJ1-1): DVKVTQSSRYLVKRTGEKVFLECVQDMDHENMFWYRQDPGLGLRLIYFSYDVKMKEKGDIPEGYSVSREKKERFSLILESASTNQTSMYLCASSEGGGFVNTEAFFGQGTRLTVV.

The chain has TRBV12-5 and TRBJ2-3; D remains ambiguous. Per germline, CDR1 LGHNT and CDR2 FRNRAP. Trimming took 0 bases from V and 6 from J, leaving 7 bases between them. This CDR3 contains 13 residues. CDR3 nucleotides: TGTGCTAGTGGTTTGGTATCCCAGGATACGCAGTATTTT. It is translated as CASGLVSQDTQYF.

The rearrangement uses TRBV3-1 (or the pseudogene TRBV3-2) and TRBJ2-1, with unresolved D. This CDR3 spans 15 amino acids. Looked up from germline, CDR1 is LGHDT and CDR2 is YNNKEL (reference sequence). The V gene lost 1 base and the J gene lost 5 bases, with 12 bases spanning the gap. The CDR3 sequence: CASSQGLSQNNEQFF. CDR3 coding DNA: TGTGCCAGCAGCCAAGGACTTAGTCAGAACAATGAGCAGTTCTTC.

V and J are TRBV6-2 or TRBV6-3 and TRBJ1-6; D is undetermined. CDR3 length equals 12 residues. Trimming stripped 2 bases from V and 9 bases from J, with 5 bases between. Germline V gene lookup returns CDR1 MNHEY and CDR2 SVGEGT. The CDR3, as DNA: TGTGCCAGCAGTTACGGCCTTTCACCCCTCCACTTT. Protein sequence: CASSYGLSPLHF.

J is TRBJ1-2 and V is TRBV4-2; 8 nucleotides match TRBD1. Per the germline V gene, CDR1 is LGHNA and CDR2 is YNFKEQ. This CDR3 has 14 residues. Trimming took 1 base from V and 7 from J; bases not matched to a gene: 5. The CDR3 DNA reads as TGTGCCAGCAGCCAAGCAGACAGGGGCTTTGGCTACACCTTC. Residues: CASSQADRGFGYTF.

The CDR3 bases are TGCAGTGCTAGCCAGGCCTACGAGCAGTACTTC. It yields the protein CSASQAYEQYF. The chain combines TRBV20-1 with TRBJ2-7; unclear D gene. Germline V gives CDR1 DFQATT, CDR2 SNEGSKA (reference sequence). The CDR3 consists of 11 residues. The V end was cut by 3 bases, the J end by 2 bases, with 5 bases between.

The J gene is TRBJ1-2, the V gene TRBV6-2 or TRBV6-3; D is perhaps TRBD1 (5 bases). Germline V gene sequence: CDR1 MNHEY, CDR2 SVGEGT. Trimming took off 0 bases at V and 8 bases at J, with 10 bases between the two ends. This CDR3 contains 13 residues. CDR3 sequence (DNA): TGTGCCAGCAGTTACTCTTCAGGGATGGGCTACACCTTC. It codes for CASSYSSGMGYTF.

The J gene is TRBJ1-2, the V gene TRBV3-1 (or the pseudogene TRBV3-2), with 7 bases lining up with TRBD1. V shed 4 bases and J 3 bases; nucleotides not matched to a gene: 14. Germline V gene lookup returns CDR1 LGHDT and CDR2 YNNKEL (reference sequence). This CDR3 region has 17 residues. The CDR3 loop is CASSPSQGQLLDYGYTF. The DNA of the CDR3 is TGTGCCAGCAGCCCATCCCAGGGACAGCTGCTTGACTATGGCTACACCTTC.

This clone has just a few counts. The V call is TRBV9, the J call TRBJ1-1; 7 bases fit TRBD1. CDR3 length: 14 amino acids. V shed 4 bases, J shed 1 base, and the junction held 4 bases outside the gene matches. CDR1 is SGDLS and CDR2 is YYNGEE in the germline V gene. CDR3 nucleotides: TGTGCCAGCAGCCCGCGGACAGGGAACACTGAAGCTTTCTTT. Translating gives CASSPRTGNTEAFF.

The rearrangement links TRBV11-2 to TRBJ1-5; weak D call: TRBD1 (5 bases). The CDR3 is 13 residues long. Germline loops: CDR1 SGHAT, CDR2 FQNNGV. The germline V and J ends were trimmed by 4 bases and 2 bases, with 6 bases remaining between them. This chain's CDR3 is CASSSQGNQPQHF. The CDR3 DNA reads as TGTGCCAGCAGCTCACAGGGCAATCAGCCCCAGCATTTT. The whole variable domain, filled in from reference TRBV11-2 and TRBJ1-5, reads EAGVAQSPRYKIIEKRQSVAFWCNPISGHATLYWYQQILGQGPKLLIQFQNNGVVDDSQLPKDRFSAERLKGVDSTLKIQPAKLEDSAVYLCASSSQGNQPQHFGDGTRLSIL.

This chain joins TRBV11-3 and TRBJ2-1; TRBD2 matches 11 bases. Germline V gene data show CDR1 as SGHNT and CDR2 as YENEEA. The CDR3 has 15 amino acids. J lost 4 bases, V lost 5 bases, and 4 bases had no gene match. The CDR3 region has the DNA TGTGCCAGCAGCCCGGGACTAGCGGATTACAATGAGCAGTTCTTC. Translation gives CASSPGLADYNEQFF.

This clone appeared once. The V call is TRBV6-5, the J call TRBJ2-5; tentative D call: TRBD2 (5 bases). CDR3 length: 13 amino acids. Looked up from germline, CDR1 is MNHEY and CDR2 is SVGAGI. Deletions cut 6 bases from V and 5 bases from J, with 13 bases between. CDR3 in DNA: TGTGCCAGCAGCCGGGGTATGGTGGAGACCCAGTACTTC. Amino acid sequence: CASSRGMVETQYF.

The CDR3 spells CASSLGGTGGYTF. CDR3 nucleotide sequence: TGTGCCAGCAGTTTAGGTGGAACGGGAGGCTACACCTTC. This chain joins TRBV12-3 or TRBV12-4 and TRBJ1-2; D uncertain. Deletions cut 1 base from V and 8 bases from J, with 11 bases between. The CDR3 sequence is 13 residues long.